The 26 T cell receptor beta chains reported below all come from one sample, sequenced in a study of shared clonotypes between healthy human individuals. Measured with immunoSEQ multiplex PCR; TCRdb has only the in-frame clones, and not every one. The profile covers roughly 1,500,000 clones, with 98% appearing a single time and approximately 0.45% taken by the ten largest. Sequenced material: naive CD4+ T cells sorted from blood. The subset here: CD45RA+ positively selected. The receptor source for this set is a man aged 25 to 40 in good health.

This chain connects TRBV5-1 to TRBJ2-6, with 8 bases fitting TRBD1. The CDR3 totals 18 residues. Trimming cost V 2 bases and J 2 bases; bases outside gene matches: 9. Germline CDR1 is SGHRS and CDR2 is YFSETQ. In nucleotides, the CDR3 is TGCGCCAGCAGCTTCAGGCAGGGGGCGCGAGCTGGGGCCAACGTCCTGACTTTC. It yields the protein CASSFRQGARAGANVLTF.

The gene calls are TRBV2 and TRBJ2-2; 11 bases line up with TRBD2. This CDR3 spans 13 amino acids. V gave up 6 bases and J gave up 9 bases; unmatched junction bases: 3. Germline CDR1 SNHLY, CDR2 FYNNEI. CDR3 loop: CASSVAGGWELFF. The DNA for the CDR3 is TGTGCCAGCAGCGTAGCGGGAGGGTGGGAGCTGTTTTTT.

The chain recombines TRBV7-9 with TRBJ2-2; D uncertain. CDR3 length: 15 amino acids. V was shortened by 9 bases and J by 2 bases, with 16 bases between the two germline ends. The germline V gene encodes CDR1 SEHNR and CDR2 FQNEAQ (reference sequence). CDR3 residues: CASTDWTRNTGELFF. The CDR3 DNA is TGTGCCAGTACAGATTGGACGAGAAACACCGGGGAGCTGTTTTTT.

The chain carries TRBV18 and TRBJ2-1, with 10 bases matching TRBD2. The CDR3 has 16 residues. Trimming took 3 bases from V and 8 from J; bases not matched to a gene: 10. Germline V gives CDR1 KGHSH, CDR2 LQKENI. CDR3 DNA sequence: TGTGCCAGCTCACCCGCTAGCGGGAGTACAGGCTATGAGCAGTTCTTC. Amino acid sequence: CASSPASGSTGYEQFF.

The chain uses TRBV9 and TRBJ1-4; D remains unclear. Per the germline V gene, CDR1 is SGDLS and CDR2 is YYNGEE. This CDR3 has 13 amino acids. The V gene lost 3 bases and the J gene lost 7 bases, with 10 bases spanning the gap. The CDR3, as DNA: TGTGCCAGCAGCGGGCCGTGGGGTGAAAAACTGTTTTTT. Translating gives CASSGPWGEKLFF.

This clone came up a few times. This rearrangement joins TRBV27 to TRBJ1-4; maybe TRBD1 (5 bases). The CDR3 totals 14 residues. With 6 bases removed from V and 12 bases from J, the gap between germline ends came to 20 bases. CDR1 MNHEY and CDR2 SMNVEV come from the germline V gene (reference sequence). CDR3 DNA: TGTGCCAGCAGCCCCTCTGTCGCCGGGACGGAACTGTTTTTT. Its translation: CASSPSVAGTELFF.

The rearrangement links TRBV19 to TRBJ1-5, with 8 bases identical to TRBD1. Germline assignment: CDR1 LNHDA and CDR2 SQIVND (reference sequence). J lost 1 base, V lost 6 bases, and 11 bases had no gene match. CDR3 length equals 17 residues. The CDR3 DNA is TGTGCCAGTAGCCTCCGAGGACAGGGAAGGAGCAATCAGCCCCAGCATTTT. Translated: CASSLRGQGRSNQPQHF.

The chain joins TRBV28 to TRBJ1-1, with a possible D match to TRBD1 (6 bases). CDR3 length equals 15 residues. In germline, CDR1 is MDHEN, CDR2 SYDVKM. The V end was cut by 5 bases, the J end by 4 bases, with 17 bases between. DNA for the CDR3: TGTGCCAGCAGTGACACCCGGGGGCTCGGCACTGAAGCTTTCTTT. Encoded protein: CASSDTRGLGTEAFF.

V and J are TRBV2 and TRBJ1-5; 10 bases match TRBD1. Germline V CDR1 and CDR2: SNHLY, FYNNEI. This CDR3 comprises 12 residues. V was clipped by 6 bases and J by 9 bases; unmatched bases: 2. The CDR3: CASRDRGGPQHF. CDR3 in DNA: TGTGCCAGCAGGGACAGGGGGGGGCCCCAGCATTTT.

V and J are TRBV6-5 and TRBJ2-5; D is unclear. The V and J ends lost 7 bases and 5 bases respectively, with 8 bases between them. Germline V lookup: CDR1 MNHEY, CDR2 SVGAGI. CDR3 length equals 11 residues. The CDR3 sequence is CASTMGETQYF. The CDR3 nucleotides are TGTGCCAGCACCATGGGTGAGACCCAGTACTTC.

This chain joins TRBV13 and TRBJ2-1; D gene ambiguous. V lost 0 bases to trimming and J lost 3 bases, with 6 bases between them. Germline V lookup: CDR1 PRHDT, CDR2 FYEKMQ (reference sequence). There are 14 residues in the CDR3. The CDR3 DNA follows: TGTGCCAGCAGCTTAGGCAGGATCTACAATGAGCAGTTCTTC. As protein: CASSLGRIYNEQFF. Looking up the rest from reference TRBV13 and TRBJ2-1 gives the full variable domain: AAGVIQSPRHLIKEKRETATLKCYPIPRHDTVYWYQQGPGQDPQFLISFYEKMQSDKGSIPDRFSAQQFSDYHSELNMSSLELGDSALYFCASSLGRIYNEQFFGPGTRLTVL.

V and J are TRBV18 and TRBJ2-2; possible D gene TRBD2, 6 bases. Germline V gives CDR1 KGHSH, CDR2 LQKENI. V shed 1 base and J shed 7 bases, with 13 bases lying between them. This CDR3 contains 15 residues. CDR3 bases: TGTGCCAGCTCACCACTCGGCGGGAAAATCGGGGAGCTGTTTTTT. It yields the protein CASSPLGGKIGELFF.

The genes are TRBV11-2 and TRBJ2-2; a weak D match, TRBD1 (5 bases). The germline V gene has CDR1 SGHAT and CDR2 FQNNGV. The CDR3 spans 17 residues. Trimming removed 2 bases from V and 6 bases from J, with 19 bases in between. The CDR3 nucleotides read TGTGCCAGCAGCTTACGATCCCAGGCAGGGCAGGCCGGGGAGCTGTTTTTT. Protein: CASSLRSQAGQAGELFF.

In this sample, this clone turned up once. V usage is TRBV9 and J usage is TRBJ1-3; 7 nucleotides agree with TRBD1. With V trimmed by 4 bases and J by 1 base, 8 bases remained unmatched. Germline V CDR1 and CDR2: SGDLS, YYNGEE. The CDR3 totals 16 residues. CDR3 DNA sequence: TGTGCCAGCAGCCCAACCGGGACAGCGTCTGGAAACACCATATATTTT. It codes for CASSPTGTASGNTIYF.

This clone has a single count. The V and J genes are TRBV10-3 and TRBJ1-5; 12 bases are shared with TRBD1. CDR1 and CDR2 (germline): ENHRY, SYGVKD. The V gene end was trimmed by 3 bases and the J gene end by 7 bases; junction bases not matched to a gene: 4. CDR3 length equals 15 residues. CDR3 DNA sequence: TGTGCCATCAGTGATGGGACAGGGGGCGGCCAGCCCCAGCATTTT. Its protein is CAISDGTGGGQPQHF.

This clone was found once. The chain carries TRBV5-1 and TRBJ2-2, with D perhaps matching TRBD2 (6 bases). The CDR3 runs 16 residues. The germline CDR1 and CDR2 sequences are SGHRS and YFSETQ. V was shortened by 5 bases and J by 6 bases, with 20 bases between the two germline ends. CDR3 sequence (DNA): TGCGCCAGCAGTGACCTGGGGGGAATTCTGCCCGGGGAGCTGTTTTTT. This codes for CASSDLGGILPGELFF.

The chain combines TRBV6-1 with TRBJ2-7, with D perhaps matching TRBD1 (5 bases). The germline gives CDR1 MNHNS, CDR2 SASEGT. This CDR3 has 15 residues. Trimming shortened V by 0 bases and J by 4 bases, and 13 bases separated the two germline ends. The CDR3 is CASSEAESGIYEQYF. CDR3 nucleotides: TGTGCCAGCAGTGAAGCGGAGTCAGGGATTTACGAGCAGTACTTC.

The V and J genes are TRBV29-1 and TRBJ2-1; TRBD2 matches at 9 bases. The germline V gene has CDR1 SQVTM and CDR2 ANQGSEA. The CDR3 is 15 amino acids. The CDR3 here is CSLERREGGYNEQFF. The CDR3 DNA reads TGCAGTCTTGAAAGGCGGGAGGGCGGGTACAATGAGCAGTTCTTC.

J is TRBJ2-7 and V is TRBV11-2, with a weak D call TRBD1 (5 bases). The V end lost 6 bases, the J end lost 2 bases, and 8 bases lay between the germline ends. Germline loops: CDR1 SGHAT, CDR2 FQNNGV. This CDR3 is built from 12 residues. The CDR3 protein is CASRLTAYEQYF. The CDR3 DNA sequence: TGTGCCAGCAGGTTGACAGCCTACGAGCAGTACTTC.

This CDR3 reads CASSLLNEQFF. In DNA form, the CDR3 reads TGTGCCAGCAGTCTTCTCAATGAGCAGTTCTTC. The chain is built from TRBV6-1 and TRBJ2-1; D not resolved. V was trimmed by 5 bases and J by 6 bases, leaving 5 bases between them. The CDR3 is 11 amino acids. Per the germline V gene, CDR1 is MNHNS and CDR2 is SASEGT.

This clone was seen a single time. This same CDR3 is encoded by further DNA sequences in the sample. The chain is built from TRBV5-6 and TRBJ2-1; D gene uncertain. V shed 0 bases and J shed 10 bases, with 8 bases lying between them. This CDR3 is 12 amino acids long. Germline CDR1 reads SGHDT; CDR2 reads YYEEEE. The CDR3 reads CASSLAVGEQFF. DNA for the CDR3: TGTGCCAGCAGCTTGGCCGTGGGGGAGCAGTTCTTC.

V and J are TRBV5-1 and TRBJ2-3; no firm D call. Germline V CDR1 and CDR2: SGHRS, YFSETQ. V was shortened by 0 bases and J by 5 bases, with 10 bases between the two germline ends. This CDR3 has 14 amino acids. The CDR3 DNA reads TGCGCCAGCAGCTTGGAATCTCCCCTAGATACGCAGTATTTT. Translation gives CASSLESPLDTQYF.

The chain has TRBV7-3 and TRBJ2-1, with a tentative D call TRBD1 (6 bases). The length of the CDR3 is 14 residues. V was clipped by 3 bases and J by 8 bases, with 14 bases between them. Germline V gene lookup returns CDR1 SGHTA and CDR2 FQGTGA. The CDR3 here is CASSLSGEGYEQFF. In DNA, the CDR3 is TGTGCCAGCAGCTTGTCAGGGGAAGGGTATGAGCAGTTCTTC.

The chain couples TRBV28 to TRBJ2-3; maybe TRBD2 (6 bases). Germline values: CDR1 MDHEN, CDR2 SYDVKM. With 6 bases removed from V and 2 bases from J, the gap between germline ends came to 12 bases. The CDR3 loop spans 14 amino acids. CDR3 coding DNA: TGTGCCAGCAGGCGGGGCGGGTCCACAGATACGCAGTATTTT. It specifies CASRRGGSTDTQYF.

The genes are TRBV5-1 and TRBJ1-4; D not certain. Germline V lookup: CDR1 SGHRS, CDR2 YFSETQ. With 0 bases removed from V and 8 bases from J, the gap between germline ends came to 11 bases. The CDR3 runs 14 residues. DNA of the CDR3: TGCGCCAGCAGCTTGGTGCGGCCGGAGGAAAAACTGTTTTTT. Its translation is CASSLVRPEEKLFF.

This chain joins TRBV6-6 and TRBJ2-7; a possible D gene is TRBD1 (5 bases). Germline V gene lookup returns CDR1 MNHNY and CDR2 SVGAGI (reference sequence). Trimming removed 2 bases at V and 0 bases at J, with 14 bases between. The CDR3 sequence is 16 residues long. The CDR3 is CASSYQDSNLSYEQYF. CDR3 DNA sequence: TGTGCCAGCAGTTACCAAGACAGCAACCTCTCCTACGAGCAGTACTTC.